Following are 24 T cell receptor beta chains from one sample sequenced in a study of shared T cell receptors in the human thymus. Libraries were prepared by immunoSEQ multiplex PCR; TCRdb keeps only in-frame clonotypes and omits some of them. The data show 720,000 or so clones, roughly 88% seen once. The sample was also reused in another study, on human thymus T cells.

The sequencing sample was made of thymocytes. The receptors shown here come from a girl in the first two years of life with a congenital heart defect.

This rearrangement joins TRBV6-1 to TRBJ2-7; tentative D call: TRBD1 (5 bases). The CDR3 runs to 14 residues. CDR1 MNHNS and CDR2 SASEGT come from the germline V gene. Trimming pared 6 bases from V and 2 bases from J, leaving 14 bases between. The CDR3 here is CASRGKGATYEQYF. CDR3 DNA: TGTGCCAGCAGGGGGAAAGGGGCAACCTACGAGCAGTACTTC.

In this sample, this clone turned up once. V and J are TRBV27 and TRBJ2-2, with D possibly being TRBD1 (5 bases). Trimming took 6 bases from V and 7 from J, leaving 15 bases between them. The CDR3 runs to 14 residues. From germline, CDR1 is MNHEY and CDR2 SMNVEV (reference sequence). The CDR3 DNA is TGTGCCAGCAGCGCTAGGCAGGGATACGGGGAGCTGTTTTTT. Its protein is CASSARQGYGELFF.

This clone was counted a few times. The J gene is TRBJ1-2, the V gene TRBV2; no clear D gene. Trimming left V 0 bases short and J 1 base short, with 12 bases between. The CDR3 is made up of 16 amino acids. Germline lookup yields CDR1 SNHLY and CDR2 FYNNEI. DNA for the CDR3: TGTGCCAGCAGTGAAGCCGCCCCAGATATTAACTATGGCTACACCTTC. It specifies CASSEAAPDINYGYTF. The full variable domain, rest sourced from reference TRBV2 and TRBJ1-2, is EPEVTQTPSHQVTQMGQEVILRCVPISNHLYFYWYRQILGQKVEFLVSFYNNEISEKSEIFDDQFSVERPDGSNFTLKIRSTKLEDSAMYFCASSEAAPDINYGYTFGSGTRLTVV.

The chain links TRBV27 to TRBJ2-7, with D possibly matching TRBD1 (6 bases). The CDR3 contains 12 residues. Per germline, CDR1 MNHEY and CDR2 SMNVEV (reference sequence). Trimming stripped 5 bases from V and 6 bases from J, with 11 bases between. CDR3 amino acids: CASSPHRAEQYF. Here the CDR3 DNA reads TGTGCCAGCAGTCCGCACAGGGCCGAGCAGTACTTC.

The rearrangement uses TRBV7-8 and TRBJ1-2, with D maybe TRBD1 (6 bases). The CDR3 is 14 amino acids. Germline V gene lookup returns CDR1 SGHVS and CDR2 FQNEAQ. V was trimmed by 2 bases and J by 2 bases, leaving 9 bases between them. The CDR3 reads CASSLLQGNYGYTF. DNA of the CDR3: TGTGCCAGCAGCTTACTACAGGGAAACTATGGCTACACCTTC.

The J gene is TRBJ2-3, the V gene TRBV27; D is possibly TRBD2 (5 bases). Germline CDR1 and CDR2: MNHEY and SMNVEV (reference sequence). V was trimmed by 2 bases and J by 0 bases, leaving 9 bases between them. The CDR3 consists of 15 residues. CDR3 loop: CASSLLGVSTDTQYF. CDR3 DNA: TGTGCCAGCAGTTTACTCGGGGTTAGCACAGATACGCAGTATTTT.

The V gene is TRBV9, the J gene TRBJ1-5; tentatively, D is TRBD1 (6 bases). The V gene lost 4 bases and the J gene lost 5 bases, with 19 bases spanning the gap. The CDR3 totals 16 residues. Germline values: CDR1 SGDLS, CDR2 YYNGEE. CDR3 amino acids: CASSPSPRTDYQPQHF. The CDR3 nucleotides read TGTGCCAGCAGCCCGAGTCCAAGGACAGACTATCAGCCCCAGCATTTT.

This chain joins TRBV15 and TRBJ1-6; 10 bases are a match to TRBD1. This CDR3 is built from 16 residues. The trim removed 2 bases at V and 7 bases at J, leaving 5 bases unmatched. Germline-derived CDR1 and CDR2 are LNHNV and YYDKDF (reference sequence). CDR3 protein: CATSRQRDRGNSPLHF. For the CDR3, the DNA is TGTGCCACCAGCAGACAACGGGACAGGGGAAATTCACCCCTCCACTTT.

The genes are TRBV30 and TRBJ2-7; 8 bases fit TRBD1. The junction had 16 bases not matched to a gene; V was cut back by 8 bases and J by 7 bases. The CDR3 is 14 residues long. The V gene's germline CDR1 is GTSNPN and CDR2 SVGIG (reference sequence). The CDR3 coding sequence is TGTGCCAGCCACCCGACAGGGGATCTTATGGAGCAGTACTTC. This encodes CASHPTGDLMEQYF.

In the case of this clone: This sample includes further DNA sequences coding for the same CDR3. The V call is TRBV9, the J call TRBJ1-6; D not resolved. The germline V and J ends were trimmed by 1 base and 7 bases, with 12 bases remaining between them. The germline CDR1 and CDR2 sequences are SGDLS and YYNGEE. The CDR3 contains 15 residues. DNA of the CDR3: TGTGCCAGCAGCGTAACGGGTGCCTCCAATTCACCCCTCCACTTT. Translated, it gives CASSVTGASNSPLHF.

The sample holds one count of this clone. This chain connects TRBV19 to TRBJ2-1; the match to TRBD2 covers 11 bases. V lost 3 bases, J lost 4 bases, and 2 bases stayed unmatched. The CDR3 length is 15 residues. CDR1 and CDR2 from the germline V gene are LNHDA and SQIVND (reference sequence). This CDR3 is CASSIGTSGYNEQFF. CDR3 in DNA: TGTGCCAGTAGTATCGGGACTAGCGGATACAATGAGCAGTTCTTC.

The chain couples TRBV10-3 to TRBJ2-1, with 12 bases identical to TRBD2. V was pared by 6 bases and J by 9 bases, with 15 bases of the junction left unmatched. Germline loops: CDR1 ENHRY, CDR2 SYGVKD. This CDR3 is built from 17 residues. The CDR3 DNA is TGTGCCATCAGCGCCTATACAAGACTAGCGGGGGAGGGTGAGCAGTTCTTC. This translates into CAISAYTRLAGEGEQFF.

This clone has a handful of counts. The V and J genes are TRBV15 and TRBJ1-1, with D unclear. Trimming stripped 0 bases from V and 3 bases from J, with 5 bases between. Germline V gene sequence: CDR1 LNHNV, CDR2 YYDKDF (reference sequence). The CDR3 has 13 residues. The CDR3 is CATSRDEDTEAFF. The CDR3 DNA sequence: TGTGCCACCAGCAGAGACGAGGACACTGAAGCTTTCTTT.

Here the CDR3 reads CASSESSGNQPQHF. CDR3 sequence (DNA): TGCGCCAGCAGTGAGTCGTCGGGCAATCAGCCCCAGCATTTT. The chain is built from TRBV10-2 and TRBJ1-5; unclear D gene. Germline assignment: CDR1 WSHSY and CDR2 SAAADI. Trimming removed 0 bases from V and 2 bases from J, with 5 bases in between. The CDR3 contains 14 residues.

The chain has TRBV28 and TRBJ2-7; 12 bases align to TRBD2. Germline assignment: CDR1 MDHEN and CDR2 SYDVKM. The junction had 1 base not matched to a gene; V was cut back by 0 bases and J by 1 base. The CDR3 spans 16 residues. This CDR3 is CASSLCLAGGSYEQYF. CDR3 bases: TGTGCCAGCAGTTTATGCCTAGCGGGGGGGTCCTACGAGCAGTACTTC. The full variable domain, completed using reference TRBV28 and TRBJ2-7, is DVKVTQSSRYLVKRTGEKVFLECVQDMDHENMFWYRQDPGLGLRLIYFSYDVKMKEKGDIPEGYSVSREKKERFSLILESASTNQTSMYLCASSLCLAGGSYEQYFGPGTRLTVT.

Only one count was recorded for this clone. This chain uses TRBV4-1 with TRBJ1-3, with D unresolved. Germline V lookup: CDR1 MGHRA, CDR2 YSYEKL. Trimming cost V 0 bases and J 1 base, with 16 bases left between them. The CDR3 contains 18 residues. The CDR3: CASSQDSARGGSGNTIYF. The CDR3 DNA is TGCGCCAGCAGCCAAGATTCCGCCCGCGGCGGGTCTGGAAACACCATATATTTT.

The rearrangement uses TRBV2 and TRBJ1-1, with D possibly being TRBD1 (5 bases). The ends were cut back, 6 bases at V and 8 bases at J, with 16 bases in the middle. Germline V gene sequence: CDR1 SNHLY, CDR2 FYNNEI. The CDR3 runs to 13 residues. The CDR3 nucleotides are TGTGCCAGCAGCACCGGGGGGTCCCTCGAAGCTTTCTTT. Residues: CASSTGGSLEAFF.

The chain combines TRBV2 with TRBJ2-3; 9 bases agree with TRBD2. Trimming removed 10 bases from V and 5 bases from J; junction bases left unmatched: 7. This CDR3 spans 13 amino acids. Germline assignment: CDR1 SNHLY and CDR2 FYNNEI. CDR3 residues: CATKAGGIDTQYF. CDR3 nucleotides: TGTGCCACGAAAGCGGGGGGAATAGATACGCAGTATTTT.

The chain employs TRBV9 and TRBJ2-1, with TRBD1 matching over 8 bases. The germline V gene encodes CDR1 SGDLS and CDR2 YYNGEE. V was clipped by 0 bases and J by 6 bases; unmatched bases: 5. The CDR3 is 15 amino acids. CDR3 loop: CASSVEPGGCNEQFF. The CDR3 bases are TGTGCCAGCAGCGTAGAACCAGGGGGCTGCAATGAGCAGTTCTTC.

V usage is TRBV6-1 and J usage is TRBJ1-4, with a possible D match to TRBD1 (5 bases). Germline V CDR1 and CDR2: MNHNS, SASEGT. Trimming shortened V by 9 bases and J by 7 bases, and 18 bases separated the two germline ends. This CDR3 comprises 14 residues. CDR3 nucleotides: TGTGCCAGTCGACAGACCGCACCGAGTGAAAAACTGTTTTTT. As protein: CASRQTAPSEKLFF.

V and J are TRBV7-9 and TRBJ1-1; the D gene is possibly TRBD1 (5 bases). The CDR3 totals 11 residues. The V gene lost 5 bases and the J gene lost 7 bases, with 8 bases spanning the gap. Germline loops: CDR1 SEHNR, CDR2 FQNEAQ (reference sequence). The CDR3 DNA reads as TGTGCCAGCAGCGCAGGGTTTGAAGCTTTCTTT. It is translated as CASSAGFEAFF.

This clone occurred once. The chain recombines TRBV14 with TRBJ1-2; the D gene is possibly TRBD1 (6 bases). This CDR3 contains 17 residues. The V gene's germline CDR1 is SGHDN and CDR2 FVKESK. V shed 2 bases and J shed 3 bases, with 19 bases lying between them. CDR3 sequence (DNA): TGTGCCAGCAGCCAAAAAAGGGGGAGGGGATACTACTATGGCTACACCTTC. This sequence encodes CASSQKRGRGYYYGYTF.

This clone was observed a single time. The chain is built from TRBV18 and TRBJ2-3, with D maybe TRBD2 (6 bases). Germline V gene sequence: CDR1 KGHSH, CDR2 LQKENI. V was shortened by 8 bases and J by 3 bases, with 15 bases between the two germline ends. The CDR3 totals 14 residues. The CDR3 reads CASLLASGTDTQYF. The CDR3 nucleotides are TGTGCCAGCCTTCTAGCGAGTGGTACAGATACGCAGTATTTT.

The V gene is TRBV7-6, the J gene TRBJ1-6; possible D gene TRBD1, 5 bases. The CDR3 has 20 amino acids. Germline V gene lookup returns CDR1 SGHVS and CDR2 FNYEAQ. V gave up 1 base and J gave up 1 base, with 20 bases separating them. The CDR3 reads CASSLGREGTKGSYNSPLHF. Written as DNA, the CDR3 is TGTGCCAGCAGCTTAGGTCGGGAGGGGACTAAAGGGTCCTATAATTCACCCCTCCACTTT.